This entry is about one T cell receptor beta chain. In its sample, this clonotype was seen many times. Its binding antigen is unknown. The sample holds no much larger clone one base away, and base qualities are not on file. CDR1 and CDR2 (MRHNA, SNTAGT) derive from the germline V gene. The CDR3 starts with the cysteine, ends with the phenylalanine, and has 15 residues. The DNA shown is the 45-base CDR3, in frame from base 1. V sheds 3 bases and J sheds 4 bases, leaving 16 bases between their ends. Instrument used: Illumina HiSeq 2000. Multiplex PCR amplification was used to generate the TCR beta chain libraries. High-throughput sequencing was used to analyze the amplified TCR beta chain products. TCRdb reran the public reads through fastp at Q25 and MiXCR, keeping productive beta chains. Every entry covers one CDR3 protein and lists the most common genes and DNA from its rows. This sample has approximately 180,000 distinct CDR3 sequences in its table, and more than 25% of those were observed once. The ten top clones hold about 3.8% of the sample.

This specimen belongs to a study of breast tumors, draining lymph nodes, adjacent tissues (dated by TCRdb to the mid-2010s). A note on the overall study: TCR beta repertoires were compared across tumor, adjacent nontumor tissue and axillary lymph nodes obtained from breast cancer patients. The study was designed to assess the relationships and possible T-cell exchange between tumor, surrounding tissue and draining lymph node repertoires in human breast cancer. Summary of the overall study and its limitations: Tumor T-cell repertoires showed less diversity than lymph node repertoires and more diversity than nontumor tissue repertoires, and tumor T-cell repertoires showed preferential V and J gene usage. Tumor and nontumor tissue repertoires were found to be significantly more similar in luminal-like than in basal-like breast cancer. The data were considered consistent with most tumor T cells being derived from the lymph node and subsequently expanding within tumor tissue. Rather than being directly demonstrated, the conclusion that tumor T cells originate in lymph nodes was presented as consistent with a hypothesis.

The axillary draining lymph nodes of breast cancer patients were the source of the lymph node samples. This TCR was sampled from a female donor with breast cancer. Some clones in this sample may be carry-over from other donors' samples. The chain uses TRBV6-4 and TRBJ2-7; matching of 6 bases hints at TRBD1 as the D gene. Sequencing was done on a sample of axillary lymph node tissue. Read as DNA, the sequence is TGTGCCAGCAGTGAAGGTCTACAGGGCAAGTACGAGCAGTACTTC. Translated, this is CASSEGLQGKYEQYF.